A single sample is the source of the 9 T cell receptor beta chains below, sequenced in a study of T-cell reconstitution after alpha-beta-depleted transplantation in children. Unique molecular identifiers were used in preparing the TCRbeta library. TCRdb redid the calling of the PCR reads with MiXCR, one entry per CDR3 protein. The table records around 680,000 distinct CDR3 sequences, 16% of them present only once. The material sequenced was PBMCs from the stem cell graft donor, taken from the stem cell graft. These receptors were collected from a human donor who donated a stem cell graft to a child with acute myeloid leukemia.

This clonotype was counted at least ten times. The chain is built from TRBV6-6 and TRBJ2-7; D is uncertain. V was clipped by 2 bases and J by 4 bases, with 9 bases between them. Per the germline V gene, CDR1 is MNHNY and CDR2 is SVGAGI (reference sequence). The CDR3 runs to 13 residues. The CDR3 here is CASSYKSEYEQYV. Written as DNA, the CDR3 is TGTGCCAGCAGTTACAAGTCGGAGTACGAGCAGTACGTC.

This clonotype showed up just a few times. The chain recombines TRBV15 with TRBJ1-2; D call uncertain. The CDR3 sequence is 15 residues long. The germline V and J ends were trimmed by 5 bases and 2 bases, with 15 bases remaining between them. Germline V CDR1 and CDR2: LNHNV, YYDKDF (reference sequence). The chain's CDR3 is CATSPRRGPNYGYTF. The CDR3 nucleotides read TGTGCCACCAGCCCCCGTCGGGGTCCCAACTATGGCTACACCTTC.

This clonotype has more than one count but fewer than ten. The rearrangement links TRBV9 to TRBJ1-2; tentative D call: TRBD1 (6 bases). The CDR3 length is 14 residues. Germline CDR1 is SGDLS and CDR2 is YYNGEE. V gave up 3 bases and J gave up 6 bases, with 15 bases separating them. For the CDR3, the DNA is TGTGCCAGCAGCGCCTCGGGGGGGGGCAATGGCTACACCTTC. It translates to CASSASGGGNGYTF.

This clonotype was detected ten times or more. The J gene is TRBJ1-2, the V gene TRBV7-2; 7 nucleotides align to TRBD1. Per germline, CDR1 SGHTA and CDR2 FQGNSA. The CDR3 sequence is 14 residues long. V gave up 5 bases and J gave up 2 bases; unmatched junction bases: 5. The CDR3 is CASSPTGANYGYTF. Here the CDR3 DNA reads TGTGCCAGCAGCCCTACAGGGGCGAACTATGGCTACACCTTC.

This clonotype was recorded at least ten times. This chain uses TRBV20-1 with TRBJ1-1; D uncertain. Germline loops: CDR1 DFQATT, CDR2 SNEGSKA (reference sequence). V lost 5 bases, J lost 1 base, and 8 bases lay in between. The CDR3 has 12 amino acids. For the CDR3, the DNA is TGCAGTGCTTCCCAGGCGAACACTGAAGCTTTCTTT. It yields the protein CSASQANTEAFF.

This clonotype was recorded at least ten times. The rearrangement links TRBV27 to TRBJ1-6; 9 nucleotides match TRBD1. CDR3 length: 14 residues. Germline V gene data show CDR1 as MNHEY and CDR2 as SMNVEV (reference sequence). With 3 bases clipped from V and 7 bases from J, the junction kept 1 base outside the gene matches. The chain's CDR3 is CASSLDRGNSPLHF. In nucleotides, the CDR3 is TGTGCCAGCAGTTTGGACAGGGGCAATTCACCCCTCCACTTT.

This clonotype was seen many times. This sequence joins TRBV12-3 or TRBV12-4 and TRBJ1-2; D call uncertain. The CDR3 totals 14 residues. Trimming removed 1 base at V and 0 bases at J, with 6 bases between. The CDR3 region has the DNA TGTGCCAGCAGTTTAGGATGGTCTAACTATGGCTACACCTTC. Residues: CASSLGWSNYGYTF.

In its sample, this clonotype was seen many times. The chain joins TRBV12-3 or TRBV12-4 to TRBJ1-5; D is undetermined. The V end was cut by 1 base, the J end by 6 bases, with 7 bases between. The CDR3 spans 13 residues. The DNA for the CDR3 is TGTGCCAGCAGTTTAGTTGAAGGTCAGCCCCAGCATTTT. It is translated as CASSLVEGQPQHF.

In its sample, this clonotype was seen a few times. The chain has TRBV6-5 and TRBJ1-3, with D perhaps TRBD1 (5 bases). Germline loops: CDR1 MNHEY, CDR2 SVGAGI. This CDR3 contains 15 residues. V lost 2 bases to trimming and J lost 8 bases, with 16 bases between them. CDR3 in DNA: TGTGCCAGCAGTTACAGAGGGCAGGGTCTCTACACCATATATTTT. Translation gives CASSYRGQGLYTIYF.